Presented here are 17 T cell receptor beta chains from one specimen sequenced in a study of T-cell memory formation after mild COVID-19. TCRdb re-called the 5' RACE reads through MiXCR, storing one row per CDR3 protein. Altogether about 200,000 distinct CDR3 sequences are present, 9% to 10% being singletons, with the ten largest covering roughly 3.5%. The sequenced sample was PBMCs or a T cell subset sorted from them (not recorded which). The receptors stem from a man younger than 35 who had mild COVID-19 (a few samples of this study predate the infection). Cell type and time point are not known.

This clonotype was picked up a small number of times. The chain is built from TRBV2 and TRBJ1-5; a possible D gene is TRBD1 (5 bases). Germline values: CDR1 SNHLY, CDR2 FYNNEI. CDR3 size: 17 residues. With 1 base removed from V and 6 bases from J, the gap between germline ends came to 19 bases. The CDR3 region is CASSEEGSPPPRQPQHF. CDR3 DNA: TGTGCCAGCAGTGAAGAGGGGTCCCCACCCCCCCGTCAGCCCCAGCATTTT.

This clonotype was observed a handful of times. The chain carries TRBV12-3 or TRBV12-4 and TRBJ2-4; D may be TRBD2 (5 bases). V was shortened by 3 bases and J by 9 bases, with 18 bases between the two germline ends. The CDR3 is made up of 15 amino acids. In DNA form, the CDR3 reads TGTGCCAGCAGTTTGGGATTGGGAGCGGTGTCCATTCAGTACTTC. This translates into CASSLGLGAVSIQYF.

There are many counts of this clonotype. The chain is built from TRBV24-1 and TRBJ1-5, with no clear D. The length of the CDR3 is 14 residues. Germline V CDR1 and CDR2: KGHDR, SFDVKD. V was cut by 6 bases and J by 4 bases, with 12 bases left in between. The CDR3 DNA reads TGTGCCACCAGTCATCGCCTGGGTAATCAGCCCCAGCATTTT. Translating gives CATSHRLGNQPQHF.

This clonotype was detected only a few times. This chain uses TRBV11-2 with TRBJ2-7; D ambiguous. The germline V gene has CDR1 SGHAT and CDR2 FQNNGV. Trimming took off 4 bases at V and 0 bases at J, with 7 bases between the two ends. The CDR3 totals 13 residues. The CDR3 sequence is CASSSVLSYEQYF. CDR3 nucleotides: TGTGCCAGCAGCTCCGTACTCTCCTACGAGCAGTACTTC.

This clonotype appeared many times. The V call is TRBV7-9, the J call TRBJ2-1; D not resolved. CDR1 is SEHNR, CDR2 FQNEAQ, per germline (reference sequence). V lost 5 bases and J lost 6, with 8 bases in between. There are 12 residues in the CDR3. The CDR3: CASSLIANEQFF. CDR3 nucleotide sequence: TGTGCCAGCAGCCTAATAGCCAATGAGCAGTTCTTC.

This chain uses TRBV7-2 with TRBJ2-3, with a tentative D call TRBD1 (6 bases). Trimming took 5 bases from V and 6 from J, leaving 12 bases between them. The CDR3 has 13 amino acids. The germline V gene encodes CDR1 SGHTA and CDR2 FQGNSA. The CDR3, as DNA: TGTGCCAGCAGCAGCACAGGGCGGGATACGCAGTATTTT. It is translated as CASSSTGRDTQYF. Filled out from reference TRBV7-2 and TRBJ2-3, the complete variable domain reads GAGVSQSPSNKVTEKGKDVELRCDPISGHTALYWYRQSLGQGLEFLIYFQGNSAPDKSGLPSDRFSAERTGGSVSTLTIQRTQQEDSAVYLCASSSTGRDTQYFGPGTRLTVL.

The CDR3 protein is CASSLVPTNTEAFF. DNA for the CDR3: TGCGCCAGCAGCCTTGTACCAACGAACACTGAAGCTTTCTTT. The chain combines TRBV5-1 with TRBJ1-1; D not certain. V shed 4 bases and J shed 1 base, with 11 bases lying between them. CDR3 length: 14 residues. Germline loops: CDR1 SGHRS, CDR2 YFSETQ.

This clonotype was observed a handful of times. The rearrangement uses TRBV3-1 and TRBJ2-2, with D unclear. V gave up 4 bases and J gave up 6 bases, with 9 bases separating them. The CDR3 loop spans 13 amino acids. Germline V gene sequence: CDR1 LGHDT, CDR2 YNNKEL (reference sequence). The DNA of the CDR3 is TGTGCCAGCAGCCCGTTTGTCCCCGGGGAGCTGTTTTTT. It yields the protein CASSPFVPGELFF.

The gene calls are TRBV3-1 and TRBJ1-3, with D unclear. Germline V gene lookup returns CDR1 LGHDT and CDR2 YNNKEL (reference sequence). The ends were cut back, 6 bases at V and 4 bases at J, with 13 bases in the middle. The CDR3 is made up of 14 amino acids. The CDR3 is CASSPQRVGNTIYF. In nucleotides, the CDR3 is TGTGCCAGCAGTCCTCAGAGGGTCGGAAACACCATATATTTT.

V usage is TRBV9 and J usage is TRBJ1-2; D is ambiguous. The CDR3 has 11 residues. V was cut by 3 bases and J by 2 bases, with 2 bases left in between. CDR1 and CDR2 from the germline V gene are SGDLS and YYNGEE. Here the CDR3 DNA reads TGTGCCAGCAGCGACAACTATGGCTACACCTTC. Translation: CASSDNYGYTF.

The table lists this clonotype with many counts. The chain combines TRBV5-4 with TRBJ2-1, with a weak D call TRBD2 (6 bases). The germline gives CDR1 SGHNT, CDR2 YYREEE (reference sequence). V lost 3 bases and J lost 5, with 15 bases in between. The CDR3 consists of 15 residues. CDR3: CASSSSRRGNNEQFF. The CDR3 DNA follows: TGTGCCAGCAGCTCCAGCCGGAGGGGAAACAATGAGCAGTTCTTC.

The chain has TRBV7-9 and TRBJ2-1; 7 bases fit TRBD1. Per germline, CDR1 SEHNR and CDR2 FQNEAQ (reference sequence). V lost 5 bases to trimming and J lost 8 bases; unmatched junction nucleotides: 6. The CDR3 loop spans 13 amino acids. DNA of the CDR3: TGTGCCAGCAGCATCACAGGGGTCGATGAGCAGTTCTTC. Translation: CASSITGVDEQFF.

This clonotype was counted only a few times. The chain is built from TRBV5-1 and TRBJ2-2, with D perhaps matching TRBD1 (6 bases). V shed 2 bases and J shed 5 bases, with 13 bases lying between them. CDR1 is SGHRS and CDR2 is YFSETQ in the germline V gene. This CDR3 comprises 15 residues. The CDR3 coding sequence is TGCGCCAGCAGCTTCGCAGGGGATTCAACCGGGGAGCTGTTTTTT. Its protein product is CASSFAGDSTGELFF.

The rearrangement uses TRBV2 and TRBJ2-7; D is unresolved. With 7 bases removed from V and 4 bases from J, the gap between germline ends came to 14 bases. Germline V CDR1 and CDR2: SNHLY, FYNNEI. The CDR3 is 13 residues long. As DNA, the CDR3 is TGTGCCAGCACCATAGGGTGGGGTTACGAGCAGTACGTC. Its protein product is CASTIGWGYEQYV.

The chain joins TRBV6-2 or TRBV6-3 to TRBJ2-3; TRBD1 agrees at 7 bases. This CDR3 contains 13 residues. J was trimmed by 8 bases and V by 6 bases; bases with no gene match: 8. Per germline, CDR1 MNHEY and CDR2 SVGEGT. CDR3: CASRRDRVSTQYF. CDR3 nucleotide sequence: TGTGCCAGCAGAAGAGACAGGGTTTCTACGCAGTATTTT.

This clonotype was observed a handful of times. The chain joins TRBV19 to TRBJ2-7, with D perhaps matching TRBD2 (6 bases). Between the trimmed V and J ends, which lost 5 bases and 3 bases, there was a span of 17 bases. CDR3 length: 15 residues. Germline V gives CDR1 LNHDA, CDR2 SQIVND (reference sequence). The DNA for the CDR3 is TGTGCCAGTAGTTCACCCCCCGGAGGGAACTACGAGCAGTACTTC. Its protein product is CASSSPPGGNYEQYF.

With respect to this clonotype: A much bigger clone sits one base away, suggesting this may be a read error. V gene TRBV6-5 combines with J gene TRBJ2-7; maybe TRBD2 (6 bases). The length of the CDR3 is 15 residues. The V gene lost 1 base and the J gene lost 2 bases, with 12 bases spanning the gap. The germline V gene has CDR1 MNHEY and CDR2 SVGAGI. CDR3: CASSYYSSEAYEQYF. CDR3 nucleotides: TGTGCCAGCAGTTACTACTCTAGCGAGGCCTACGAGCAGTACTTC.